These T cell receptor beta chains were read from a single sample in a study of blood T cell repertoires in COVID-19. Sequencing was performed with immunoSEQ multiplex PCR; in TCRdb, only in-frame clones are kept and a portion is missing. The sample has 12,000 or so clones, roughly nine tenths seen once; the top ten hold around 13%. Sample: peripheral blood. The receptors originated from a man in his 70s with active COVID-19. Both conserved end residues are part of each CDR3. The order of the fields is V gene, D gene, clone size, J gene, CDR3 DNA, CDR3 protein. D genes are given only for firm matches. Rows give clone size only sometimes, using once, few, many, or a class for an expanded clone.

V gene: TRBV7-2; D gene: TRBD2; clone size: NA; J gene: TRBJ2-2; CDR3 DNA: TGTGCCAGCAGCTACTTAGCGGGAGGGGGGCCGGGGGAGCTGTTTTTT; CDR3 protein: CASSYLAGGGPGELFF
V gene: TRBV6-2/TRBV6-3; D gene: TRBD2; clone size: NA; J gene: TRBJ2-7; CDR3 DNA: TGTGCCAGCAGTTGGAGGACTAGCGGGAGCTACGAGCAGTACTTC; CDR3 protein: CASSWRTSGSYEQYF
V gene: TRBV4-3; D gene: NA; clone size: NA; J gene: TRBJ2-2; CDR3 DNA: TGCGCCAGCAGCCAAGAAGCGAGCGCTACGATTAACACCGGGGAGCTGTTTTTT; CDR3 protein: CASSQEASATINTGELFF
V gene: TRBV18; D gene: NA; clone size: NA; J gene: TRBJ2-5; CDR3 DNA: TGTGCCAGCTCACCACGGACAGAAGAGACCCAGTACTTC; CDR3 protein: CASSPRTEETQYF
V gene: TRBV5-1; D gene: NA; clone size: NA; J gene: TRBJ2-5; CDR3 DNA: TGCGCCAGCAGCACGGGACACCGGATTCAAGAGACCCAGTACTTC; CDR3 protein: CASSTGHRIQETQYF
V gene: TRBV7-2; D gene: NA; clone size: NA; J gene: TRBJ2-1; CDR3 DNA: TGTGCCAGCAGCTTAGAAGGACTCTCCAATGAGCAGTTCTTC; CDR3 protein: CASSLEGLSNEQFF
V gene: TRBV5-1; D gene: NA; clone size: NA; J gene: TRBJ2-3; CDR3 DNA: TGCGCCAGCAGCTCCGTGCGGGCAGATACGCAGTATTTT; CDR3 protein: CASSSVRADTQYF
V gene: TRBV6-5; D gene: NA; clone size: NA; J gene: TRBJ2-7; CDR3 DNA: TGTGCCAGCGCCAGGACAGCAGGTACCTACGAGCAGTACTTC; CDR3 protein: CASARTAGTYEQYF
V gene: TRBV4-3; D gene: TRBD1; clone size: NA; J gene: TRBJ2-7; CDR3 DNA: TGCGCCAGCAGCCAAGGGGCCGGGACAGGGGGCTACGAGCAGTACTTC; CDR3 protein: CASSQGAGTGGYEQYF
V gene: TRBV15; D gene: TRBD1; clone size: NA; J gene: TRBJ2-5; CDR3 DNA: TGTGCCACCAGCAAACCTGGACAGGGTCACGGGACCCAGTACTTC; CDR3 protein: CATSKPGQGHGTQYF
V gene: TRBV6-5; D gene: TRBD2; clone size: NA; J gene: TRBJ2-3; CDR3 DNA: TGTGCCAGCAGTCTAGCGGGGACCACAGATACGCAGTATTTT; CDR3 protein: CASSLAGTTDTQYF
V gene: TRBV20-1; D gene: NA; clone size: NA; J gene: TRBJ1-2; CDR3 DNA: TGCAGTGCTAGTTACGGGGATGGTGGCTACACCTTC; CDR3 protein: CSASYGDGGYTF
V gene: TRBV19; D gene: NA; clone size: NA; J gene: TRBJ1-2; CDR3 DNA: TGTGCCAGTAGCCTCTACTATGGCTACACCTTC; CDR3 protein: CASSLYYGYTF
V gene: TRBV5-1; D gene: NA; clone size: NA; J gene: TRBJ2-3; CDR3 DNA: TGCGCCAGCAGCGAGATAGGCCCTTACAGCCCAGATACGCAGTATTTT; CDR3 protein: CASSEIGPYSPDTQYF
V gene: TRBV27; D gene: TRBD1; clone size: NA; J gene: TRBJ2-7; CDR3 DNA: TGTGCCAGCAGTTTAACCACGATGGACAGGGCAGGGCAGTACTTC; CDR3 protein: CASSLTTMDRAGQYF
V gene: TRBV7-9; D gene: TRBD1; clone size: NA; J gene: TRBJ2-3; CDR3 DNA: TGTGCCAGCAGCTTAGCCCAGGGACAGTATACGCAGTATTTT; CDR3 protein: CASSLAQGQYTQYF
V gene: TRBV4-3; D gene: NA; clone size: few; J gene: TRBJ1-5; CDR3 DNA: TGCGCCAGCAGCCAAGAGCCGGGGGACCAGCCCCAGCATTTT; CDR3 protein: CASSQEPGDQPQHF
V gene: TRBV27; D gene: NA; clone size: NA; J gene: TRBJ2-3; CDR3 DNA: TGTGCCGGAGGGACCGCGGATACGCAGTATTTT; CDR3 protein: CAGGTADTQYF
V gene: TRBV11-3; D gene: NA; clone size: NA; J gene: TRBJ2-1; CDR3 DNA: TGTGCCAGCAGCTCCCCCCTGGTAGGGGCCCACAATGAGCAGTTCTTC; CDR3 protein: CASSSPLVGAHNEQFF
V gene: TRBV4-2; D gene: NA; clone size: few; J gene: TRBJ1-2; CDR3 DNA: TGTGCCAGCAGCCAAGATCGGGGGACGGCCTATGGCTACACCTTC; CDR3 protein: CASSQDRGTAYGYTF
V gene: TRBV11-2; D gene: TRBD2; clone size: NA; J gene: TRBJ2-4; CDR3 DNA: TGTGCCAGCAGCTTAGAGGGACTAGCGGGAGGGCCTGATTTTAGAAACATTCAGTACTTC; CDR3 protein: CASSLEGLAGGPDFRNIQYF
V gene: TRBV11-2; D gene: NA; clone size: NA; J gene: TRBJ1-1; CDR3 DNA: TGTGCCAGCAGCTTAGAATCCGGGATGAACACTGAAGCTTTCTTT; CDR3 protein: CASSLESGMNTEAFF
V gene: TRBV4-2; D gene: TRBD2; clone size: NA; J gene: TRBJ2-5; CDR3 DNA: TGTGCCAGCAGCCAAGAAAGGACTAGCGGGGGGGGTTGGGAGACCCAGTACTTC; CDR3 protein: CASSQERTSGGGWETQYF
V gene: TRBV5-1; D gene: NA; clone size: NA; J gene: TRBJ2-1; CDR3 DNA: TGCGCCAGCAGCTTGGCAGGGGGGACCTACAATGAGCAGTTCTTC; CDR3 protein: CASSLAGGTYNEQFF
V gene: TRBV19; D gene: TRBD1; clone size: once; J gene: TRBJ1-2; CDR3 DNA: TGTGCCAGTAGGCAGGGGGCAGGCTATGGCTACACCTTC; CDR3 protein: CASRQGAGYGYTF